The 24 T cell receptor beta chains presented below share a single source sample, sequenced in a study of immune characteristics of hereditary and idiopathic chronic pancreatitis. The pancreas tissue came from patients undergoing total pancreatectomy with islet autotransplantation. The protocol was immunoSEQ multiplex PCR, while the TCRdb copy is restricted to in-frame clones and leaves out a portion. The sample consists of some 15,000 clones, 73% of them appearing once. The specimen was pancreas tissue with hereditary chronic pancreatitis. The receptors come from a human donor with chronic pancreatitis.

V is TRBV5-1 and J is TRBJ1-2; no reliable D call. Germline V lookup: CDR1 SGHRS, CDR2 YFSETQ. Trimming took off 4 bases at V and 3 bases at J, with 10 bases between the two ends. The CDR3 runs to 13 residues. DNA of the CDR3: TGCGCCAGCAGCCCGGACGGTGACTATGGCTACACCTTC. Protein product: CASSPDGDYGYTF.

The chain is built from TRBV6-5 and TRBJ1-4, with a weak D call TRBD1 (5 bases). The V end was cut by 2 bases, the J end by 5 bases, with 12 bases between. The CDR3 extends over 15 amino acids. The germline V gene encodes CDR1 MNHEY and CDR2 SVGAGI. The CDR3 DNA sequence: TGTGCCAGCAGTTACGGTGTGCAGGGAAATGAAAAACTGTTTTTT. Protein sequence: CASSYGVQGNEKLFF.

V is TRBV7-2 and J is TRBJ2-1; 7 positions match TRBD2. Trimming at V came to 8 bases and at J to 8 bases, leaving 9 bases not matched to a gene. Per the germline V gene, CDR1 is SGHTA and CDR2 is FQGNSA. CDR3 length equals 13 residues. The CDR3: CASGDYLRDEQFF. The CDR3 DNA reads as TGTGCCAGCGGGGACTACCTAAGGGATGAGCAGTTCTTC. Together with reference TRBV7-2 and TRBJ2-1, the CDR3 gives the full variable domain: GAGVSQSPSNKVTEKGKDVELRCDPISGHTALYWYRQSLGQGLEFLIYFQGNSAPDKSGLPSDRFSAERTGGSVSTLTIQRTQQEDSAVYLCASGDYLRDEQFFGPGTRLTVL.

The genes are TRBV6-5 and TRBJ2-7, with 12 positions matching TRBD2. The V segment lost 7 bases and the J segment 6 bases; nucleotides outside the gene matches: 10. The germline V gene encodes CDR1 MNHEY and CDR2 SVGAGI. The CDR3 extends over 15 amino acids. The CDR3 loop reads CASMTPGLAGFEQYF. CDR3 bases: TGTGCCAGCATGACCCCGGGACTAGCGGGTTTCGAGCAGTACTTC.

This chain connects TRBV27 to TRBJ1-5; D perhaps matches TRBD1 (5 bases). V lost 3 bases and J lost 5, with 11 bases in between. Germline CDR1 MNHEY, CDR2 SMNVEV (reference sequence). The CDR3 is 14 amino acids. The CDR3 region has the DNA TGTGCCAGCAGTTTCTCCGACAGTTATCAGCCCCAGCATTTT. Protein product: CASSFSDSYQPQHF.

Here the CDR3 reads CASSLEVGHSGNTIYF. Here the CDR3 DNA reads TGCGCCAGCAGCTTGGAGGTCGGCCACTCTGGAAACACCATATATTTT. The V and J genes are TRBV5-1 and TRBJ1-3; the D is unclear. Trimming took 0 bases from V and 0 from J, leaving 10 bases between them. CDR1 SGHRS and CDR2 YFSETQ come from the germline V gene. The CDR3 has 16 residues.

The chain is built from TRBV6-5 and TRBJ1-3; D not certain. V dropped 7 bases and J dropped 4 bases, with 8 bases sitting between them. CDR1 is MNHEY, CDR2 SVGAGI, per germline. This CDR3 region has 12 residues. CDR3 amino acids: CASNGMGNTIYF. The CDR3 region has the DNA TGTGCCAGCAATGGGATGGGAAACACCATATATTTT.

The chain recombines TRBV7-8 with TRBJ2-1; 11 bases align to TRBD2. Germline loops: CDR1 SGHVS, CDR2 FQNEAQ. With 5 bases clipped from V and 9 bases from J, the junction kept 18 bases outside the gene matches. The CDR3 is 18 amino acids. CDR3 bases: TGTGCCAGCAGCCAAAGTCCCGCCGGGACTAGCGGCTCCGGTGAGCAGTTCTTC. Its translation is CASSQSPAGTSGSGEQFF.

Here the CDR3 DNA reads TGTGCCAGCAGCCTCTACCCTAGCGGGAGCTCCTACAATGAGCAGTTCTTC. Its protein product is CASSLYPSGSSYNEQFF. This chain joins TRBV7-3 and TRBJ2-1, with 10 nucleotides matching TRBD2. Trimming cost V 5 bases and J 0 bases; bases outside gene matches: 7. Germline CDR1 is SGHTA and CDR2 is FQGTGA. This CDR3 region has 17 residues.

The gene calls are TRBV19 and TRBJ2-1, with no clear D. The CDR3 runs 15 residues. Germline V gene sequence: CDR1 LNHDA, CDR2 SQIVND (reference sequence). V was cut by 7 bases and J by 1 base, with 14 bases left in between. DNA of the CDR3: TGTGCCAGTACCCTCGATGGCGTATCCTACAATGAGCAGTTCTTC. Its protein product is CASTLDGVSYNEQFF. Complete variable domain (other parts from reference TRBV19 and TRBJ2-1): DGGITQSPKYLFRKEGQNVTLSCEQNLNHDAMYWYRQDPGQGLRLIYYSQIVNDFQKGDIAEGYSVSREKKESFPLTVTSAQKNPTAFYLCASTLDGVSYNEQFFGPGTRLTVL.

The chain recombines TRBV6-4 with TRBJ2-1; 7 nucleotides agree with TRBD2. Unmatched junction bases numbered 8, after V lost 3 bases and J lost 6 bases. Per germline, CDR1 MRHNA and CDR2 SNTAGT. The CDR3 loop spans 15 amino acids. CDR3 loop: CASSEGRAASNEQFF. The CDR3 coding sequence is TGTGCCAGCAGTGAGGGGAGGGCGGCCTCCAATGAGCAGTTCTTC.

This clone was seen a few times. This chain links TRBV7-6 with TRBJ1-3; D is perhaps TRBD1 (6 bases). The germline V gene has CDR1 SGHVS and CDR2 FNYEAQ. Deletions cut 1 base from V and 0 bases from J, with 13 bases between. The CDR3 runs to 17 residues. CDR3 nucleotides: TGTGCCAGCAGCTTAGAACCACAGGGTGTCTCTGGAAACACCATATATTTT. It translates to CASSLEPQGVSGNTIYF. Using reference TRBV7-6 and TRBJ1-3 for the parts outside the CDR3, the full variable domain is GAGVSQSPRYKVTKRGQDVALRCDPISGHVSLYWYRQALGQGPEFLTYFNYEAQQDKSGLPNDRFSAERPEGSISTLTIQRTEQRDSAMYRCASSLEPQGVSGNTIYFGEGSWLTVV.

This chain connects TRBV19 to TRBJ2-2; the D gene is possibly TRBD2 (6 bases). The CDR3 has 16 residues. Trimming cost V 4 bases and J 5 bases, with 17 bases left between them. Germline V gene sequence: CDR1 LNHDA, CDR2 SQIVND (reference sequence). The CDR3 loop is CASSRVDGSWTGELFF. The CDR3 region has the DNA TGTGCCAGTAGTAGAGTCGACGGGAGTTGGACCGGGGAGCTGTTTTTT.

The chain employs TRBV9 and TRBJ2-1; no definite D call. In germline, CDR1 is SGDLS, CDR2 YYNGEE. V was trimmed by 4 bases and J by 0 bases, leaving 11 bases between them. The CDR3 covers 15 residues. CDR3 DNA sequence: TGTGCCAGCAGCCCTACGCCAAGCTCCTACAATGAGCAGTTCTTC. Its translation: CASSPTPSSYNEQFF.

The chain is built from TRBV6-8 and TRBJ1-5; unclear D gene. The CDR3 sequence is 14 residues long. Trimming removed 4 bases from V and 2 bases from J, with 9 bases in between. The V gene's germline CDR1 is MNHGY and CDR2 SAAAGT. CDR3 region: CASSFRGGNQPQHF. CDR3 sequence (DNA): TGTGCCAGCAGTTTCCGGGGAGGCAATCAGCCCCAGCATTTT.

The chain combines TRBV21-1 with TRBJ2-1. TRBV21-1 corresponds to a pseudogene. The CDR3 totals 16 residues. Written as DNA, the CDR3 is TGTGCCAGCAGTCCTAGGACCGACCACGTTTACAATGAGCAGTTCTTC. It yields the protein CASSPRTDHVYNEQFF.

The gene calls are TRBV6-2 or TRBV6-3 and TRBJ1-2; D might be TRBD1 (5 bases). The ends were cut back, 5 bases at V and 7 bases at J, with 29 bases in the middle. Germline V CDR1 and CDR2: MNHEY, SVGEGT. The CDR3 spans 18 residues. The CDR3 is CASSGVSSGPRKRSGYTF. DNA of the CDR3: TGTGCCAGCAGTGGGGTCTCGTCAGGGCCCCGCAAGAGGTCTGGCTACACCTTC.

The chain carries TRBV25-1 and TRBJ1-4; D possibly corresponds to TRBD1 (5 bases). This CDR3 has 15 residues. V lost 2 bases and J 8 bases, leaving 15 bases between the germline ends. Germline V lookup: CDR1 MGHDK, CDR2 SYGVNS. Written as DNA, the CDR3 is TGTGCCAGCAGTGAACTGGGGGAGGAACGGGAAAAACTGTTTTTT. Translating it yields CASSELGEEREKLFF.

The chain has TRBV6-4 and TRBJ2-7; TRBD2 agrees at 11 bases. Germline trimming cut 6 bases from V and 5 bases from J; bases unmatched to any gene: 6. Germline V gives CDR1 MRHNA, CDR2 SNTAGT. The CDR3 length is 14 residues. CDR3 DNA: TGTGCCAGCAGCCTGACTAGCGGGATGGACGAGCAGTACTTC. Translation gives CASSLTSGMDEQYF.

This clone is medium-sized within its sample. This chain uses TRBV5-1 with TRBJ1-1; no firm D call. Trimming took off 0 bases at V and 2 bases at J, with 8 bases between the two ends. Germline CDR1 reads SGHRS; CDR2 reads YFSETQ. The CDR3 contains 14 residues. CDR3 bases: TGCGCCAGCAGCTTGGCGGGAGGCAACACTGAAGCTTTCTTT. Translated, it gives CASSLAGGNTEAFF.

The chain joins TRBV7-2 to TRBJ2-3; D unresolved. Trimming pared 3 bases from V and 1 base from J, leaving 5 bases between. Germline V lookup: CDR1 SGHTA, CDR2 FQGNSA. This CDR3 is 13 amino acids long. CDR3 amino acids: CASSFRGTDTQYF. The DNA for the CDR3 is TGTGCCAGCAGCTTTAGAGGCACAGATACGCAGTATTTT.

This chain connects TRBV7-9 to TRBJ2-5; 10 bases agree with TRBD2. The CDR3 runs to 13 residues. V lost 9 bases to trimming and J lost 6 bases; unmatched junction nucleotides: 7. Per the germline V gene, CDR1 is SEHNR and CDR2 is FQNEAQ (reference sequence). In DNA form, the CDR3 reads TGTGCCAGTACTAGCGGGATGGGGAAGACCCAGTACTTC. Its protein is CASTSGMGKTQYF. The full variable domain, in which reference TRBV7-9 and TRBJ2-5 provide the parts outside the CDR3, is DTGVSQNPRHKITKRGQNVTFRCDPISEHNRLYWYRQTLGQGPEFLTYFQNEAQLEKSRLLSDRFSAERPKGSFSTLEIQRTEQGDSAMYLCASTSGMGKTQYFGPGTRLLVL.

CDR3 nucleotides: TGTGCCAGCAGCTGGCAGATCGGGGAGCTGTTTTTT. It codes for CASSWQIGELFF. The chain employs TRBV7-6 and TRBJ2-2; no definite D call. Germline V gene lookup returns CDR1 SGHVS and CDR2 FNYEAQ. Trimming removed 4 bases at V and 7 bases at J, with 7 bases between. This CDR3 is 12 amino acids long.

In its sample, this clone was seen a few times. The chain employs TRBV5-6 and TRBJ2-1; TRBD1 matches 7 bases. Germline assignment: CDR1 SGHDT and CDR2 YYEEEE. V lost 0 bases, J lost 6 bases, and 6 bases stayed unmatched. The CDR3 contains 15 residues. The CDR3: CASSLDRTGFNEQFF. For the CDR3, the DNA is TGTGCCAGCAGCTTGGACAGGACAGGATTCAATGAGCAGTTCTTC.